The 11 T cell receptor beta chains below come from one sample, sequenced in a study of CXCR3-negative and CXCR3-positive naive CD8 T cells. 5' RACE with UMI labels generated the TRB cDNA libraries. TCRdb re-called the 5' RACE reads and catalogs CDR3 proteins one per entry, DNA excluded. Its table records some 130,000 distinct CDR3 sequences. The source material was naive CXCR3- CD8+ T cells from blood. As for subset: CD45RO-CCR7+CD27+CD95- naive CD8+ T cells lacking CXCR3 (TNR3-). The source of these receptors is a human donor in good health. Some clones in this sample may be carry-over from other donors' samples.

The V gene is TRBV4-1, the J gene TRBJ2-1; TCRdb returns TRBD2, unconfirmable since there is no DNA. Germline CDR1 reads MGHRA; CDR2 reads YSYEKL. This CDR3 contains 17 residues. Here the CDR3 reads CASSQEGAGGGYNEQFF.

The chain has TRBV24-1 and TRBJ2-7. CDR1 and CDR2 (germline): KGHDR, SFDVKD. The CDR3 is 14 residues long. CDR3 loop: CATSDPRNSYEQYF.

The chain is built from TRBV21-1 and TRBJ2-1. TRBV21-1 is assigned pseudogene status. The CDR3 totals 17 residues. The chain's CDR3 is CASSKGRDRGTYNEQFF.

The chain employs TRBV3-1 and TRBJ2-5. Germline V gene sequence: CDR1 LGHDT, CDR2 YNNKEL (reference sequence). The CDR3 contains 15 residues. The CDR3 loop is CASSQEADPQETQYF.

Here the CDR3 reads CASIPGGASYNEQFF. The chain couples TRBV19 to TRBJ2-7. CDR1 and CDR2 from the germline V gene are LNHDA and SQIVND (reference sequence). The CDR3 has 15 residues.

CDR3 sequence reads: CASSYLGVNTEAFF. The chain combines TRBV6-6 with TRBJ1-1; TCRdb calls TRBD1, which cannot be checked without DNA. Germline CDR1 reads MNHNY; CDR2 reads SVGAGI (reference sequence). This CDR3 comprises 14 residues.

The V call is TRBV19, the J call TRBJ1-3. CDR1 is LNHDA, CDR2 SQIVND, per germline (reference sequence). This CDR3 is built from 11 residues. The chain's CDR3 is CASRFGNTIYF.

The chain employs TRBV14 and TRBJ2-7; no DNA is available, so the TRBD2 call from TCRdb remains unchecked. This CDR3 comprises 18 residues. Germline CDR1 is SGHDN and CDR2 is FVKESK. CDR3 in amino acids: CASSQETKRDKPADEQYF.

This rearrangement joins TRBV29-1 to TRBJ2-3; TCRdb's D call of TRBD2 is untestable without DNA. The V gene's germline CDR1 is SQVTM and CDR2 ANQGSEA. This CDR3 is 15 amino acids long. CDR3 sequence reads: CSVVPGLQRADTQYF.

The rearrangement joins TRBV18 to TRBJ2-3; with no DNA, the TCRdb D assignment of TRBD1 cannot be verified. Germline CDR1 and CDR2: KGHSH and LQKENI. This CDR3 has 15 residues. This chain's CDR3 is CASSPPDRGPDTQYF.

V and J are TRBV4-1 and TRBJ2-2. CDR1 is MGHRA, CDR2 YSYEKL, per germline. CDR3 length: 15 amino acids. The CDR3 spells CASSQGLGETGELFF.